This T cell receptor (beta chain) was found in a study of a mutant IDH1 vaccine in newly diagnosed glioma. Germline V gene sequence: CDR1 LNHNV, CDR2 YYDKDF (reference sequence). V shed 1 base and J shed 1 base, with 11 bases lying between them. This CDR3 contains 15 residues. Time point of the sample: baseline, week 1 (first vaccination visit). Stated treatment: pre-vaccination baseline after standard-of-care therapy. Every donor had a new WHO grade 3 or 4 astrocytoma that was IDH1-mutant, with loss of nuclear ATRX. The method was immunoSEQ multiplex PCR; TCRdb's version includes in-frame clones alone and lacks a portion of them. The data show some 23,000 clones, roughly 93% seen once.

The receptor was isolated from a man between 40 and 49 years old with glioma. Sample: PBMCs, taken from a glioma patient treated with radiotherapy, temozolomide or both. The chain has TRBV15 and TRBJ2-7, with D possibly matching TRBD1 (6 bases). This chain's CDR3 is CATSRGRQASYEQYF. CDR3 nucleotides: TGTGCCACCAGCAGAGGTCGACAGGCTTCCTACGAGCAGTACTTC.